These 28 T cell receptor beta chains were all obtained from the same sample, sequenced in a study of blood T cell repertoires in COVID-19. Measured with immunoSEQ multiplex PCR; TCRdb has only the in-frame clones, and not every one. The table has some 100,000 clones, about 79% seen once; the top ten hold around 8%. Sequencing was performed on peripheral blood. The receptors come from a woman aged 80 or older with active or convalescent COVID-19.

This clone came up a few times. V gene TRBV5-1 combines with J gene TRBJ1-2, with 10 bases matching TRBD1. The CDR3 has 13 residues. In germline, CDR1 is SGHRS, CDR2 YFSETQ. J lost 7 bases, V lost 3 bases, and 3 bases had no gene match. The CDR3 nucleotides are TGCGCCAGCAGCTGGGACAGGGGAGCTGGCTACACCTTC. Translation gives CASSWDRGAGYTF.

This clone came up once. This chain uses TRBV24-1 with TRBJ2-3, with D possibly TRBD1 on 5 matching bases. The CDR3 loop spans 14 amino acids. The V end was cut by 3 bases, the J end by 0 bases, with 6 bases between. Germline lookup yields CDR1 KGHDR and CDR2 SFDVKD. The CDR3 DNA follows: TGTGCCACCAGTGATCCAGGGAGCACAGATACGCAGTATTTT. It yields the protein CATSDPGSTDTQYF.

This sequence joins TRBV5-6 and TRBJ2-7; 8 bases line up with TRBD2. CDR1 is SGHDT and CDR2 is YYEEEE in the germline V gene. The CDR3 runs 16 residues. V was pared by 0 bases and J by 1 base, with 6 bases of the junction left unmatched. The CDR3, as DNA: TGTGCCAGCAGCTTGGAGCCCCTAGCGGGTTCCTACGAGCAGTACTTC. Amino acids: CASSLEPLAGSYEQYF.

This clone was counted between two and nine times. CDR3 sequence (DNA): TGTGCCAGCAGTCTTGGACAAAGCCTTGAAGCTTTCTTT. Its protein is CASSLGQSLEAFF. The chain employs TRBV12-3 or TRBV12-4 and TRBJ1-1; TRBD1 is a possible D gene (5 bases). The V and J ends lost 5 bases and 7 bases respectively, with 14 bases between them. There are 13 residues in the CDR3.

The chain has TRBV27 and TRBJ2-1, with 9 bases lining up with TRBD2. V gave up 5 bases and J gave up 2 bases; unmatched junction bases: 4. The CDR3 extends over 15 amino acids. Looked up from germline, CDR1 is MNHEY and CDR2 is SMNVEV (reference sequence). The CDR3 nucleotides are TGTGCCAGCAGTCCTAGCGGGAATACCTACAATGAGCAGTTCTTC. Translation: CASSPSGNTYNEQFF.

The V and J genes are TRBV20-1 and TRBJ1-5; no clear D. The CDR3 is made up of 11 amino acids. With 3 bases removed from V and 5 bases from J, the gap between germline ends came to 5 bases. Germline V gene sequence: CDR1 DFQATT, CDR2 SNEGSKA (reference sequence). The CDR3 bases are TGCAGTGCTAGCAGTCATCAGCCCCAGCATTTT. It specifies CSASSHQPQHF.

The V and J genes are TRBV19 and TRBJ2-7, with D perhaps TRBD2 (5 bases). The CDR3 covers 15 residues. V shed 0 bases and J shed 3 bases, with 12 bases lying between them. The germline gives CDR1 LNHDA, CDR2 SQIVND (reference sequence). CDR3 in DNA: TGTGCCAGTAGTATAGACAGCGGAAGCTTCTACGAGCAGTACTTC. Its translation: CASSIDSGSFYEQYF.

The chain uses TRBV29-1 and TRBJ2-7, with D unresolved. With 2 bases removed from V and 7 bases from J, the gap between germline ends came to 15 bases. Germline CDR1 is SQVTM and CDR2 is ANQGSEA. The length of the CDR3 is 13 residues. The CDR3 here is CSVETPGSKEQYF. In nucleotides, the CDR3 is TGCAGCGTTGAAACTCCAGGAAGTAAAGAGCAGTACTTC.

The chain is built from TRBV21-1 and TRBJ1-2. TRBV21-1 is a pseudogene. The CDR3 covers 15 residues. The CDR3 sequence is CASSKDLNRSYGYTF. The CDR3 DNA follows: TGTGCCAGCAGCAAAGACCTAAATCGTAGCTATGGCTACACCTTC.

The chain uses TRBV6-5 and TRBJ1-3; possible D gene TRBD1, 5 bases. Germline CDR1 is MNHEY and CDR2 is SVGAGI. V lost 7 bases and J lost 1, with 11 bases in between. CDR3 length equals 14 residues. The CDR3 DNA follows: TGTGCCAGCATCCTCGACAGATCTGGAAACACCATATATTTT. Its translation: CASILDRSGNTIYF.

J is TRBJ2-1 and V is TRBV9; a weak D match, TRBD2 (7 bases). Germline CDR1 SGDLS, CDR2 YYNGEE. Between the trimmed V and J ends, which lost 0 bases and 4 bases, there was a span of 11 bases. The CDR3 length is 15 residues. In DNA, the CDR3 is TGTGCCAGCAGCGTAGGAGCGGGGACATACAATGAGCAGTTCTTC. Protein product: CASSVGAGTYNEQFF.

This chain joins TRBV3-1 (or the pseudogene TRBV3-2) and TRBJ1-5; 11 nucleotides match TRBD1. The CDR3 has 14 amino acids. In germline, CDR1 is LGHDT, CDR2 YNNKEL (reference sequence). After removal of 4 bases from V and 7 bases from J, the junction contained 3 bases not matched to a gene. CDR3 nucleotide sequence: TGTGCCAGCAGCCTTGGGACAGGGGGACAGCCCCAGCATTTT. This gives the protein CASSLGTGGQPQHF.

This clone was picked up a small number of times. The chain joins TRBV6-1 to TRBJ2-7; 10 nucleotides align to TRBD2. With 2 bases clipped from V and 6 bases from J, the junction kept 7 bases outside the gene matches. The CDR3 contains 15 residues. Looked up from germline, CDR1 is MNHNS and CDR2 is SASEGT. Written as DNA, the CDR3 is TGTGCCAGCAGTGAACACCTAGCGGGAGTTCCCGAGCAGTACTTC. The encoded protein is CASSEHLAGVPEQYF.

For this clone: At one boundary the junction diverges from the germline segment, which might be a read error. The V gene is TRBV6-5, the J gene TRBJ1-2; 9 bases are a match to TRBD1. The V gene's germline CDR1 is MNHEY and CDR2 SVGAGI. The CDR3 runs 14 residues. Here the CDR3 DNA reads TGTGCCAGCAGTTACTCACCGGGACAGGGTTGGAACCTCTTC. As protein: CASSYSPGQGWNLF.

This chain links TRBV9 with TRBJ2-7, with D possibly being TRBD1 (5 bases). Per the germline V gene, CDR1 is SGDLS and CDR2 is YYNGEE. Trimming stripped 0 bases from V and 3 bases from J, with 10 bases between. The CDR3 runs 14 residues. The CDR3 bases are TGTGCCAGCAGCGTAGAAGCAGGGAACTACGAGCAGTACTTC. It yields the protein CASSVEAGNYEQYF.

The chain is built from TRBV5-8 and TRBJ1-1; TRBD1 is a possible D gene (6 bases). This CDR3 spans 15 amino acids. Germline V gene data show CDR1 as SGHTS and CDR2 as YDEGEE. V lost 1 base, J lost 0 bases, and 10 bases lay in between. Here the CDR3 reads CASSLQGRVNTEAFF. CDR3 DNA sequence: TGTGCCAGCAGCTTGCAGGGGCGGGTGAACACTGAAGCTTTCTTT.

The rearrangement uses TRBV19 and TRBJ1-2; 8 bases agree with TRBD1. V was pared by 1 base and J by 4 bases, with 8 bases of the junction left unmatched. This CDR3 is 16 amino acids long. Germline values: CDR1 LNHDA, CDR2 SQIVND (reference sequence). The CDR3, as DNA: TGTGCCAGTAGTATAGCTGGACAGGGTTCAGGCTATGGCTACACCTTC. It translates to CASSIAGQGSGYGYTF.

The V and J genes are TRBV27 and TRBJ2-3, with 11 bases matching TRBD2. The J segment lost 8 bases and the V segment lost 3 bases, leaving 7 bases of the junction unmatched. The V gene's germline CDR1 is MNHEY and CDR2 SMNVEV (reference sequence). The CDR3 totals 15 residues. The CDR3 coding sequence is TGTGCCAGCAGTTTTAGCGGGGGGGGGTTCGCTACGCAGTATTTT. Translating gives CASSFSGGGFATQYF.

This sequence joins TRBV7-9 and TRBJ2-1; 14 bases fit TRBD2. The germline CDR1 and CDR2 sequences are SEHNR and FQNEAQ (reference sequence). Unmatched junction bases numbered 4, after V lost 5 bases and J lost 7 bases. The CDR3 length is 15 residues. CDR3 DNA: TGTGCCAGCAGCCCCCGACTAGCGGGAGGGAATGAGCAGTTCTTC. Protein sequence: CASSPRLAGGNEQFF.

This chain joins TRBV19 and TRBJ2-3; 7 nucleotides agree with TRBD1. J lost 2 bases, V lost 6 bases, and 8 bases had no gene match. The CDR3 spans 15 residues. Germline loops: CDR1 LNHDA, CDR2 SQIVND (reference sequence). As DNA, the CDR3 is TGTGCCAGTAGCGCCCTAGAGGGGGCCACAGATACGCAGTATTTT. This codes for CASSALEGATDTQYF.

The chain combines TRBV7-9 with TRBJ2-1, with 8 bases lining up with TRBD2. CDR3 size: 16 residues. J gave up 7 bases and V 1 base, and 9 bases lay outside the gene matches. Looked up from germline, CDR1 is SEHNR and CDR2 is FQNEAQ (reference sequence). The DNA for the CDR3 is TGTGCCAGCAGCTTAGGGATAGCGGGACCAGGAAATGAGCAGTTCTTC. Translating it yields CASSLGIAGPGNEQFF.

This clone occurred a few times. The V call is TRBV2, the J call TRBJ1-6; TRBD1 might be the D (6 bases). Germline V gives CDR1 SNHLY, CDR2 FYNNEI. With 4 bases removed from V and 8 bases from J, the gap between germline ends came to 15 bases. The CDR3 extends over 15 amino acids. The CDR3 DNA reads TGTGCCAGCAGTGGGCCCCAGGGGCCGTATTCACCCCTCCACTTT. Its translation: CASSGPQGPYSPLHF.

The chain employs TRBV5-1 and TRBJ1-6; tentatively, D is TRBD1 (5 bases). The CDR3 consists of 17 residues. Trimming stripped 4 bases from V and 0 bases from J, with 14 bases between. Per the germline V gene, CDR1 is SGHRS and CDR2 is YFSETQ. The CDR3 loop reads CASSPSGGSSYNSPLHF. CDR3 DNA sequence: TGCGCCAGCAGCCCTTCGGGGGGGAGCTCCTATAATTCACCCCTCCACTTT.

This chain links TRBV9 with TRBJ2-4; 8 bases are a match to TRBD1. V dropped 0 bases and J dropped 6; count of bases not matched to a gene: 11. Germline lookup yields CDR1 SGDLS and CDR2 YYNGEE. CDR3 size: 17 residues. The CDR3 loop reads CASSVATSGTGRNIQYF. In nucleotides, the CDR3 is TGTGCCAGCAGCGTAGCTACGTCGGGGACAGGCCGAAACATTCAGTACTTC. The full variable domain, in which reference TRBV9 and TRBJ2-4 provide the parts outside the CDR3, is DSGVTQTPKHLITATGQRVTLRCSPRSGDLSVYWYQQSLDQGLQFLIQYYNGEERAKGNILERFSAQQFPDLHSELNLSSLELGDSALYFCASSVATSGTGRNIQYFGAGTRLSVL.

This clone is a singleton in its sample. The V and J genes are TRBV27 and TRBJ1-5, with unresolved D. V was trimmed by 4 bases and J by 0 bases, leaving 7 bases between them. The germline V gene encodes CDR1 MNHEY and CDR2 SMNVEV (reference sequence). The CDR3 runs to 14 residues. CDR3 in amino acids: CASSSQYSNQPQHF. CDR3 in DNA: TGTGCCAGCAGTTCGCAGTATAGCAATCAGCCCCAGCATTTT.

This chain links TRBV28 with TRBJ2-7; D may be TRBD1 (6 bases). CDR1 is MDHEN and CDR2 is SYDVKM in the germline V gene. Trimming pared 4 bases from V and 1 base from J, leaving 8 bases between. This CDR3 region has 13 residues. The DNA of the CDR3 is TGTGCCAGCAGTTACGGGACATCCTACGAGCAGTACTTC. Amino acid sequence: CASSYGTSYEQYF.

The chain joins TRBV2 to TRBJ2-6, with TRBD1 matching over 7 bases. The CDR3 runs to 21 residues. The V segment lost 5 bases and the J segment 5 bases; nucleotides outside the gene matches: 24. CDR1 and CDR2 from the germline V gene are SNHLY and FYNNEI. The CDR3 nucleotides read TGTGCCAGCAGTCGTAGACAGGGAGAGACACATTGGGGCCTTAGGGCCAACGTCCTGACTTTC. As protein: CASSRRQGETHWGLRANVLTF. Based on the CDR3 plus reference TRBV2 and TRBJ2-6, the full variable domain is EPEVTQTPSHQVTQMGQEVILRCVPISNHLYFYWYRQILGQKVEFLVSFYNNEISEKSEIFDDQFSVERPDGSNFTLKIRSTKLEDSAMYFCASSRRQGETHWGLRANVLTFGAGSRLTVL.

This clone was detected only once. This rearrangement joins TRBV6-1 to TRBJ2-1; D possibly corresponds to TRBD1 (7 bases). Germline CDR1 is MNHNS and CDR2 is SASEGT. V lost 2 bases and J lost 4, with 15 bases in between. The CDR3 length is 16 residues. The CDR3 protein is CASSEFRGTVYNEQFF. DNA for the CDR3: TGTGCCAGCAGTGAATTCCGGGGGACAGTGTACAATGAGCAGTTCTTC.